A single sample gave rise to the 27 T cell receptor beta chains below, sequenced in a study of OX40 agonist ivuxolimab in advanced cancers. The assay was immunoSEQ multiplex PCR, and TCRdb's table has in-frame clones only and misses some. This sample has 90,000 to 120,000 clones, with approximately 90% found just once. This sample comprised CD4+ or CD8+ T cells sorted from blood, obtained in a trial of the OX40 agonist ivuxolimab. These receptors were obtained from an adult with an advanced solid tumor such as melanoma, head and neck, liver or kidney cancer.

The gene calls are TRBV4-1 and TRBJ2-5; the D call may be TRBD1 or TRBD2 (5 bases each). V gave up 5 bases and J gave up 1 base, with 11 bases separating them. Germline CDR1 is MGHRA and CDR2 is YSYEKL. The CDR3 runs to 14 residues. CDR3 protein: CASSEPGTQETQYF. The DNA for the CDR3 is TGCGCCAGCAGCGAACCCGGGACCCAAGAGACCCAGTACTTC.

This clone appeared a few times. CDR3 coding DNA: TGTGCCAGCAGCTTAGATCCGGCTAGCGGGACCTCCTACAATGAGCAGTTCTTC. It is translated as CASSLDPASGTSYNEQFF. This sequence joins TRBV7-6 and TRBJ2-1, with TRBD2 matching 9 bases. With 1 base clipped from V and 0 bases from J, the junction kept 7 bases outside the gene matches. This CDR3 comprises 18 residues. Germline values: CDR1 SGHVS, CDR2 FNYEAQ.

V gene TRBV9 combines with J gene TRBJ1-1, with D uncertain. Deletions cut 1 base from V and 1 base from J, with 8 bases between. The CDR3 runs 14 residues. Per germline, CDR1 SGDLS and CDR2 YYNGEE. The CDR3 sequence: CASSVISGNTEAFF. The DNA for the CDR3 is TGTGCCAGCAGCGTAATCTCGGGGAACACTGAAGCTTTCTTT.

DNA of the CDR3: TGTGCCAGAAGCTCCCTGGGTCGCGGGAGACTTTACAATGAGCAGTTCTTC. Its translation is CARSSLGRGRLYNEQFF. The chain employs TRBV5-3 and TRBJ2-1; TRBD2 matches 7 bases. TRBV5-3 is an ORF, with its function uncertain. Unmatched junction bases numbered 13, after V lost 3 bases and J lost 4 bases. There are 17 residues in the CDR3.

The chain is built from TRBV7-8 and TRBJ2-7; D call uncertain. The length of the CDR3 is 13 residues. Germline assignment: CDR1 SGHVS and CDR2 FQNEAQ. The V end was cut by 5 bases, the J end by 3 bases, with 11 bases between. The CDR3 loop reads CASSLRPSYEQYF. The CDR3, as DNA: TGTGCCAGCAGCCTCCGCCCGAGCTACGAGCAGTACTTC. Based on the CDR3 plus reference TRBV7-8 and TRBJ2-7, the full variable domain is GAGVSQSPRYKVAKRGQDVALRCDPISGHVSLFWYQQALGQGPEFLTYFQNEAQLDKSGLPSDRFFAERPEGSVSTLKIQRTQQEDSAVYLCASSLRPSYEQYFGPGTRLTVT.

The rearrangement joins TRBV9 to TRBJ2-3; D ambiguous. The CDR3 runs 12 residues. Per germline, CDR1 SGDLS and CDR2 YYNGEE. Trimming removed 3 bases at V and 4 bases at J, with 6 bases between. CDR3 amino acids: CASSAYPDTQYF. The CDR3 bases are TGTGCCAGCAGCGCTTATCCAGATACGCAGTATTTT.

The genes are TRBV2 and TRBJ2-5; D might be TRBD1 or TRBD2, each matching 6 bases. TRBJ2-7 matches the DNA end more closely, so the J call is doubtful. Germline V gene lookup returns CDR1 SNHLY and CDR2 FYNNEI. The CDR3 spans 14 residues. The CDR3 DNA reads TGTGCCAGCAAGGGCGGAGGGGGATCCTACGAGCAGTACTTC. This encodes CASKGGGGSYEQYF.

Here the CDR3 DNA reads TGTGCCAGCAGTCCCTTGGGGCCTAGCGGGAGGGGCCATGAGCAGTTCTTC. Translating it yields CASSPLGPSGRGHEQFF. J is TRBJ2-1 and V is TRBV28; 12 bases are a match to TRBD2. CDR1 is MDHEN and CDR2 is SYDVKM in the germline V gene. J lost 8 bases, V lost 5 bases, and 13 bases had no gene match. CDR3 size: 17 residues.

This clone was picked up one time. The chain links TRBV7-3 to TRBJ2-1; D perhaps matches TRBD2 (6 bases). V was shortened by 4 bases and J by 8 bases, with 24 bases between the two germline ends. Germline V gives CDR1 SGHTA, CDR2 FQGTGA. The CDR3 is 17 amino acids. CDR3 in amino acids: CASSYAGGTSVAYEQFF. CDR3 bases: TGTGCCAGCAGCTACGCCGGAGGGACCAGCGTGGCCTATGAGCAGTTCTTC.

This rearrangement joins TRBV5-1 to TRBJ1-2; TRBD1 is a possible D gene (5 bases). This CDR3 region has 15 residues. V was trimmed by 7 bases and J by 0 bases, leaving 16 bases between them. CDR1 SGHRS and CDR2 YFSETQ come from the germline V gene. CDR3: CASSTEPIPNYGYTF. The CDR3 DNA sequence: TGCGCCAGCTCGACAGAACCCATACCTAACTATGGCTACACCTTC.

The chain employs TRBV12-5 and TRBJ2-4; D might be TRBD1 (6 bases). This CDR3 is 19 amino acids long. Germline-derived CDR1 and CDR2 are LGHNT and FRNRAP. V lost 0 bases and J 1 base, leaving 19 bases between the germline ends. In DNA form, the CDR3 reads TGTGCTAGTGGTTTGGTCTCATTCACAGGGTCTGTGGCCAAAAACATTCAGTACTTC. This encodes CASGLVSFTGSVAKNIQYF.

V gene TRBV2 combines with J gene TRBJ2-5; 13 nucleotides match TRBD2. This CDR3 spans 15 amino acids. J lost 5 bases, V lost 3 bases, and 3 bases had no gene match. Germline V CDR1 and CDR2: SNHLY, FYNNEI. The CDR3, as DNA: TGTGCCAGCAGTGACCGGACTAGCGGGAGTGAGACCCAGTACTTC. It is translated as CASSDRTSGSETQYF. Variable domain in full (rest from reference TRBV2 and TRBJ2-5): EPEVTQTPSHQVTQMGQEVILRCVPISNHLYFYWYRQILGQKVEFLVSFYNNEISEKSEIFDDQFSVERPDGSNFTLKIRSTKLEDSAMYFCASSDRTSGSETQYFGPGTRLLVL.

The CDR3 region is CASSLDDRSYEQYF. The CDR3 DNA sequence: TGCGCCAGCAGCTTGGACGACCGCTCCTACGAGCAGTACTTC. This rearrangement joins TRBV5-1 to TRBJ2-7; D uncertain. Trimming left V 0 bases short and J 0 bases short, with 7 bases between. Germline CDR1 SGHRS, CDR2 YFSETQ. The CDR3 runs to 14 residues.

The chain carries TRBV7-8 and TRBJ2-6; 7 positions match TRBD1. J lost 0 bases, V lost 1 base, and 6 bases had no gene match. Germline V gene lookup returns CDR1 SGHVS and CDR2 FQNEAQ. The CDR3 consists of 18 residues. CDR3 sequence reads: CASSLGEGAPSGANVLTF. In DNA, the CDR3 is TGTGCCAGCAGCTTAGGCGAGGGGGCCCCCTCTGGGGCCAACGTCCTGACTTTC.

CDR3 in amino acids: CASSLSAGETGELFF. CDR3 bases: TGTGCCAGCAGCTTATCGGCGGGAGAGACCGGGGAGCTGTTTTTT. The chain is built from TRBV7-6 and TRBJ2-2; 7 bases are shared with TRBD2. The CDR3 sequence is 15 residues long. V lost 2 bases and J lost 5; bases outside the gene matches: 5. Per the germline V gene, CDR1 is SGHVS and CDR2 is FNYEAQ.

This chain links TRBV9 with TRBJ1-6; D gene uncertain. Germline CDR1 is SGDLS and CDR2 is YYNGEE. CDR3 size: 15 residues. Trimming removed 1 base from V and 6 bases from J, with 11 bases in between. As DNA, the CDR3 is TGTGCCAGCAGCGTATTAGCAGAACCTAATTCACCCCTCCACTTT. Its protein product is CASSVLAEPNSPLHF.

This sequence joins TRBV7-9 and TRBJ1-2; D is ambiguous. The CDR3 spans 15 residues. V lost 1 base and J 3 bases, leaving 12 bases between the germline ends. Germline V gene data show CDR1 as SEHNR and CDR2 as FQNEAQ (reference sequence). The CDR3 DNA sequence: TGTGCCAGCAGCTTAGGAGGAGTTGGTCACTATGGCTACACCTTC. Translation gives CASSLGGVGHYGYTF.

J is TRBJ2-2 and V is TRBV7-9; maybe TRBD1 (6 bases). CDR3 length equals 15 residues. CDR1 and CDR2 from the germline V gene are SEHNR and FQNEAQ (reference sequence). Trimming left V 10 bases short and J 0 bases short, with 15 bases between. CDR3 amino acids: CAITTGDANTGELFF. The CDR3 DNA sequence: TGTGCCATAACGACAGGAGACGCGAACACCGGGGAGCTGTTTTTT.

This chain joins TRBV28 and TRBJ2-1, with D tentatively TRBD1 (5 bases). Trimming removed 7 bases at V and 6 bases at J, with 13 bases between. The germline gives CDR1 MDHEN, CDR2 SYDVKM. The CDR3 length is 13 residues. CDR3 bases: TGTGCCAGCAATATCCGACAGCCCAATGAGCAGTTCTTC. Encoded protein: CASNIRQPNEQFF.

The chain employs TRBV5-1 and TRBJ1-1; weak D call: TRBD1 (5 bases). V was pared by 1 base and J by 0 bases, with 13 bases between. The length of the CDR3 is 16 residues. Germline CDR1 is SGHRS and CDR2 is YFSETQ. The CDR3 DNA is TGCGCCAGCAGCTTGTTCGGGGGTCCTGTGAACACTGAAGCTTTCTTT. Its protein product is CASSLFGGPVNTEAFF.

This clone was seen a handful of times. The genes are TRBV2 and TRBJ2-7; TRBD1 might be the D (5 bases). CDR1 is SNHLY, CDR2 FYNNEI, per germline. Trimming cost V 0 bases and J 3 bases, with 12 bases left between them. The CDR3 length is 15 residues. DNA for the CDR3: TGTGCCAGCAGTGAAGCAGGAAGACAGTTCTACGAGCAGTACTTC. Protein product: CASSEAGRQFYEQYF.

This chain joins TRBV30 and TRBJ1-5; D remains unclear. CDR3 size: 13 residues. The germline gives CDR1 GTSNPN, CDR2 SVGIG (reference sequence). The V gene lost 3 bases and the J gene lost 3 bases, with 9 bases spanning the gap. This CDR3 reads CAWRKSDNQPQHF. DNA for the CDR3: TGTGCCTGGAGGAAAAGCGACAATCAGCCCCAGCATTTT.

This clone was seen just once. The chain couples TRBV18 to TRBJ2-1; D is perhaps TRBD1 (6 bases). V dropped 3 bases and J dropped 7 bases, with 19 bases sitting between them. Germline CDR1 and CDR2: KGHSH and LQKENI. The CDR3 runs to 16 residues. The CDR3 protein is CASSPSQRTAQNEQFF. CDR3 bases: TGTGCCAGCTCACCTAGTCAGCGGACAGCGCAGAATGAGCAGTTCTTC.

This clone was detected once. The CDR3 nucleotides read TGTGCCAGCAGCTTAGGAGCTAGCGGGAAAGAGACCCAGTACTTC. As protein: CASSLGASGKETQYF. This chain connects TRBV11-3 to TRBJ2-5, with TRBD2 matching 9 bases. The V gene's germline CDR1 is SGHNT and CDR2 YENEEA. The ends lost 1 base at V and 3 bases at J; junction bases unmatched: 3. The CDR3 is made up of 15 amino acids.

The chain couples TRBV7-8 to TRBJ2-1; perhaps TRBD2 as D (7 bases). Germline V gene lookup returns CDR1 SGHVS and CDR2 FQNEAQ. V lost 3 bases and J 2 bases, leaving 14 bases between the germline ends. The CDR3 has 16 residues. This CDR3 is CASSFGGGTTYNEQFF. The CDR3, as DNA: TGTGCCAGCAGCTTTGGGGGCGGGACTACCTACAATGAGCAGTTCTTC.

The CDR3 sequence: CASSLGTSGRGEQFF. The CDR3 coding sequence is TGTGCCAGCAGCTTAGGTACTAGCGGGAGGGGTGAGCAGTTCTTC. The chain uses TRBV7-9 and TRBJ2-1, with 13 bases fitting TRBD2. Trimming cost V 1 base and J 9 bases; bases outside gene matches: 3. The CDR3 totals 15 residues. Germline V gene lookup returns CDR1 SEHNR and CDR2 FQNEAQ (reference sequence).

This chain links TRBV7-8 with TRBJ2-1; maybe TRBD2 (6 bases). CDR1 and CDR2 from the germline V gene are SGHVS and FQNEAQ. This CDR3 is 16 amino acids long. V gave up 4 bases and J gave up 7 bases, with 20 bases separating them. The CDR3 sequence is CASSSDSGTFGNEQFF. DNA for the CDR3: TGTGCCAGCAGCTCCGACTCCGGGACTTTCGGAAATGAGCAGTTCTTC.